This T cell receptor (beta chain) was sequenced during a study of Tregs in tolerant kidney transplant recipients (dated by TCRdb to between 2017 and 2020). In terms of the full investigation: The study used TCRbeta sequencing to identify donor-specific regulatory T cells before combined kidney and bone marrow transplantation, then tracked those cells after transplant.

The transplants used related donors with nonmyeloablative bone marrow transplantation, and mixed chimerism in the human trials was transient. Unstimulated Tregs (CD4+CD25+CD127-), CD4+ non-Tregs (CD4+CD25-), CD4 and CD8 cells were FACS-sorted from thawed PBMCs. The patients were a few recipients of combined kidney and bone marrow transplants from the ITN036ST trial, and samples were available only from these trial subjects. Healthy control blood was processed to PBMCs by Ficoll density gradient and cryopreserved, and patient PBMCs were collected before and after transplant. Genomic DNA was extracted from sorted cells with the QIAGEN DNeasy Blood and Tissue Kit for TCRbeta CDR3 sequencing. Through immunoSEQ, high-throughput TCRbeta CDR3 sequencing was done commercially, including PCR amplification with internal controls and bias correction. In the source study's methods: Unique productive TCRbeta sequences were defined by CDR3 nucleotide sequence when primers matched and otherwise by CDR3 amino acid sequence together with Vbeta and Jbeta genes. Sorting error was corrected by removing sequences shared between sorted populations at a frequency ratio of 2:1 or less, and the remaining shared sequences were assigned to the higher population. Donor-reactive sequences were defined as at least 5-fold expanded in CFSE-low cells versus unstimulated cells, with frequency of at least 0.01% in CFSE-low cells. Jensen-Shannon divergence calculated on the top 100 TCRbeta sequences ranked by frequency was used to measure repertoire divergence. For any sample with multiple sequencing runs, sorting error was corrected in each run separately before the runs were pooled. The table was pulled from immuneACCESS by TCRdb, which kept in-frame rearrangements only. Such tables lose some clones; where checked, under half of the loss comes from unresolved V genes, and the rest has no known cause. V, J and clone size derive from that table, while D and trimming were established from the DNA sequence. Here the sample has 95,000 or so clones; over 85% occur a single time. Of the sample, more than 1.5% is held by the ten largest clones.

General study outcomes and caveats: In tolerant patients, the expansion of donor-specific Tregs was greater than global Treg expansion, suggesting that the expansion was antigen-driven rather than nonspecific. For some patients the PCR primers changed over time, which made it impossible to compare the samples from those patients at the nucleotide level. The most biologically relevant and donor-specific TCRbeta repertoire appeared to be identified by expanding Tregs with activated donor B cells. Because only a small number of patients were included, the study had limitations, and the results will need to be validated in larger populations as well as under other immunosuppression protocols. Biological reproducibility was not directly addressed, though technical replication error appeared minimal.

Regarding this clone: Its antigen is currently not known. It has no much larger one-base neighbor in the sample; base qualities were not kept.

The CDR3 goes from the cysteine to the phenylalanine over 15 residues. The only DNA kept is the CDR3, 45 bases in frame from the first base. Cut back by 5 bases and 7 bases, the V and J ends lie 18 bases apart. The germline V gene provides CDR1 SNHLY and CDR2 FYNNEI. The chain employs TRBV2 and TRBJ2-1; a tentative D match to TRBD2 spans 5 bases. Here the sequenced sample was CD4+ T cells from blood (PBMCs), taken 12 months after the transplant. The TCR sequence derives from a human patient who received a combined kidney and bone marrow transplant. Post transplant, some T cells may arise from the graft donor. The nucleotide sequence is TGTGCCAGCAGTTCCCTCCCTAGCCCCGAAAATGAGCAGTTCTTC. Translated, this is CASSSLPSPENEQFF.